A single sample gave rise to the 4 T cell receptor beta chains below, sequenced in a study of shared clonotypes between healthy human individuals. Clones were sequenced by immunoSEQ multiplex PCR, and TCRdb holds only the in-frame ones, with some missing. This sample has about 2.3 million clones; over 90% occur once, and the top ten carry 0.39%. Sequencing was done on a sample of naive CD4+ T cells from PBMCs. As for subset: CD45RA+ positively selected. All receptors derive from a man between 18 and 29 years old in good health. Some clones in this sample may be carry-over from other donors' samples.

As to this clone: Sequence at one end of the junction differs from germline and may be a read error. V gene TRBV19 combines with J gene TRBJ1-2, with a tentative D call TRBD1 (5 bases). In germline, CDR1 is LNHDA, CDR2 SQIVND (reference sequence). The CDR3 has 15 residues. CDR3 nucleotide sequence: TGTGCCAGTAGTACACCGCAGGGTGCCGGCACGTCACCCCTCTTC. Encoded protein: CASSTPQGAGTSPLF.

The chain is built from TRBV27 and TRBJ2-1, with 9 bases matching TRBD2. J gave up 3 bases and V 4 bases, and 13 bases lay outside the gene matches. The germline gives CDR1 MNHEY, CDR2 SMNVEV (reference sequence). The CDR3 consists of 18 residues. Here the CDR3 DNA reads TGTGCCAGCAGTTCGCATGACCTAGCGGGAACCCTCTACAATGAGCAGTTCTTC. Amino acids: CASSSHDLAGTLYNEQFF.

The chain recombines TRBV6-1 with TRBJ2-1; 7 positions agree with TRBD2. J lost 9 bases, V lost 5 bases, and 10 bases had no gene match. The CDR3 contains 14 residues. Germline lookup yields CDR1 MNHNS and CDR2 SASEGT. The CDR3 sequence: CASSRGEREGEQFF. The CDR3 DNA reads as TGTGCCAGCAGTAGGGGTGAGCGGGAAGGTGAGCAGTTCTTC.

The V and J genes are TRBV27 and TRBJ2-1; D perhaps matches TRBD2 (5 bases). With 2 bases removed from V and 8 bases from J, the gap between germline ends came to 10 bases. Germline V gene lookup returns CDR1 MNHEY and CDR2 SMNVEV (reference sequence). The CDR3 loop spans 13 amino acids. For the CDR3, the DNA is TGTGCCAGCAGTTTAGTCAAGGGAGATGAGCAGTTCTTC. Protein product: CASSLVKGDEQFF.